A selection of T cell receptor beta chains follows, all from one sample in a study of human T cells and chemical hapten exposure. From the RACE reads, TCRdb called clonotypes with MiXCR, one entry per CDR3 protein. This sample carries 250,000 or so distinct CDR3 sequences, about 8.6% of them seen once, and the ten largest clones take 2% to 3%. The sample in question was whole blood, obtained in connection with sensitization to the hapten diphenylcyclopropenone (DPC). These receptors were taken from a woman aged 35 to 49 with alopecia areata. Some clones in this sample may be carry-over from other donors' samples. The CDR3 runs from the conserved cysteine through the conserved F or W. D genes are given only for firm matches. Clone size is given for some rows only: seen once, a few or many times, or a class if the clone is expanded.

NA	TRBV4-1	NA	TRBJ1-4	CASSQDPPSGPHATNEKLFF	TGCGCCAGCAGCCAAGACCCCCCCTCAGGGCCTCATGCAACTAATGAAAAACTGTTTTTT
NA	TRBV6-5	NA	TRBJ1-1	CASAAYMNTEAFF	TGTGCCAGCGCGGCTTACATGAACACTGAAGCTTTCTTT
NA	TRBV7-2	TRBD1	TRBJ1-1	CASSLNRGLTEAFF	TGTGCCAGCAGCCTCAACAGGGGGCTGACTGAAGCTTTCTTT
NA	TRBV9	TRBD2	TRBJ2-7	CASSGAGATYGEQYF	TGTGCCAGCAGCGGAGCGGGAGCGACGTACGGCGAGCAGTACTTC
many	TRBV28	TRBD2	TRBJ2-7	CASRPGLAGGEQYF	TGTGCCAGCAGGCCCGGACTAGCGGGAGGCGAGCAGTACTTC
many	TRBV29-1	NA	TRBJ2-7	CSADGVLHEQYF	TGCAGCGCGGACGGAGTATTACACGAGCAGTACTTC
NA	TRBV3-1	NA	TRBJ2-2	CASSQQSGPNTGELFF	TGTGCCAGCAGCCAACAAAGCGGGCCGAACACCGGGGAGCTGTTTTTT
few	TRBV5-1	NA	TRBJ1-1	CASRAVQRNTEAFF	TGCGCCAGCAGGGCGGTTCAGCGTAACACTGAAGCTTTCTTT
NA	TRBV7-2	TRBD2	TRBJ2-3	CASSLVLAGVRDTQYF	TGTGCCAGCAGCTTAGTACTAGCGGGAGTGCGAGATACGCAGTATTTT
NA	TRBV7-9	NA	TRBJ2-7	CASSLPGQDSSYEQYF	TGTGCCAGCAGCTTACCGGGCCAGGATAGCTCCTACGAGCAGTACTTC
few	TRBV6-1	TRBD2	TRBJ2-1	CASSELAGVTYNEQFF	TGTGCCAGCAGTGAACTAGCGGGCGTCACCTACAATGAGCAGTTCTTC
NA	TRBV7-2	NA	TRBJ2-1	CASSEGRGEQFF	TGTGCCAGCAGCGAAGGTCGGGGTGAGCAGTTCTTC
few	TRBV29-1	NA	TRBJ1-1	CSVDSGGMNTEAFF	TGCAGCGTTGATTCAGGAGGGATGAACACTGAAGCTTTCTTT
few	TRBV20-1	TRBD1	TRBJ2-6	CSASQGAHGANVLTF	TGCAGTGCATCACAGGGGGCCCATGGGGCCAACGTCCTGACTTTC
NA	TRBV7-2	NA	TRBJ1-5	CASSLAAPEPQHF	TGTGCCAGCAGCTTAGCCGCCCCTGAGCCCCAGCATTTT
few	TRBV12-3/TRBV12-4	NA	TRBJ1-1	CASSPGGRTEAFF	TGTGCCAGCAGTCCCGGAGGGAGGACTGAAGCTTTCTTT
many	TRBV27	TRBD2	TRBJ2-7	CASRAGGWGEQYF	TGTGCCAGCCGAGCGGGAGGGTGGGGCGAGCAGTACTTC
NA	TRBV28	TRBD1	TRBJ1-5	CASRRQGNSNQPQHF	TGTGCCAGCAGACGACAGGGCAATAGCAATCAGCCCCAGCATTTT
NA	TRBV28	NA	TRBJ2-2	CASTPAGETGELFF	TGTGCCAGCACCCCGGCTGGAGAAACCGGGGAGCTGTTTTTT
NA	TRBV3-1	TRBD2	TRBJ2-1	CASRLADNNEQFF	TGTGCCAGCAGACTAGCGGATAACAATGAGCAGTTCTTC
many	TRBV20-1	TRBD1	TRBJ1-4	CSASPGTGGREKLFF	TGCAGTGCTAGCCCCGGGACAGGGGGCCGAGAAAAACTGTTTTTT
few	TRBV29-1	TRBD2	TRBJ2-7	CSVRRTSGNEQYF	TGCAGCGTGCGAAGGACTAGCGGAAACGAGCAGTACTTC
few	TRBV3-1	NA	TRBJ2-1	CASSQGSGLSTYNEQFF	TGTGCCAGCAGCCAAGGAAGCGGACTGTCCACCTACAATGAGCAGTTCTTC